Below are 17 T cell receptor beta chains sequenced from a single sample in a study of blood T cell repertoires in COVID-19. Libraries were prepared by immunoSEQ multiplex PCR; TCRdb keeps only in-frame clonotypes and omits some of them. Of roughly 40,000 clones listed, approximately 88% were seen once; the top ten hold 3% to 4%. The source material was peripheral blood. The receptors originated from a human donor in a cohort sampled during active COVID-19.

The chain combines TRBV21-1 with TRBJ2-4; the D call TRBD1 from the table was never checked on the DNA. TRBV21-1 is a pseudogene locus. This CDR3 region has 15 residues. The CDR3 coding sequence is TGTGCCAGCAGCTCCCCCCACAGGGTCAAAAACATTCAGTACTTC. Translated, it gives CASSSPHRVKNIQYF.

The chain combines TRBV2 with TRBJ2-1, with 10 bases fitting TRBD2. Germline V gives CDR1 SNHLY, CDR2 FYNNEI. Trimming removed 5 bases from V and 8 bases from J; junction bases left unmatched: 9. CDR3 length: 15 amino acids. The CDR3 sequence: CASSLSGGASDEQFF. CDR3 nucleotide sequence: TGTGCCAGCAGTTTAAGCGGGGGGGCTTCGGATGAGCAGTTCTTC.

The V and J genes are TRBV5-1 and TRBJ1-6; 7 nucleotides align to TRBD1. Germline values: CDR1 SGHRS, CDR2 YFSETQ. The CDR3 contains 14 residues. V trimming: 0 bases; J trimming: 10 bases; junction bases outside the gene matches: 4. The CDR3 sequence: CASSLGQGRSPLHF. The CDR3 region has the DNA TGCGCCAGCAGCTTGGGACAGGGAAGATCACCCCTCCACTTT.

The J gene is TRBJ2-3, the V gene TRBV30; D is undetermined. V shed 1 base and J shed 2 bases, with 4 bases lying between them. CDR3 length: 12 residues. CDR1 and CDR2 from the germline V gene are GTSNPN and SVGIG (reference sequence). Written as DNA, the CDR3 is TGTGCCTGGAGTGCTATCACAGATACGCAGTATTTT. Protein product: CAWSAITDTQYF.

The chain has TRBV2 and TRBJ1-4; D possibly corresponds to TRBD1 (6 bases). CDR3 length: 17 residues. With 2 bases removed from V and 2 bases from J, the gap between germline ends came to 15 bases. The germline V gene has CDR1 SNHLY and CDR2 FYNNEI. As DNA, the CDR3 is TGTGCCAGCAGTGAACTAGGACAGTTTGGTACTAATGAAAAACTGTTTTTT. It codes for CASSELGQFGTNEKLFF.

This chain joins TRBV6-5 and TRBJ1-1; perhaps TRBD1 as D (6 bases). This CDR3 has 14 amino acids. V was trimmed by 2 bases and J by 5 bases, leaving 12 bases between them. The germline V gene has CDR1 MNHEY and CDR2 SVGAGI. The CDR3 loop reads CASSYVGGPTEAFF. In DNA form, the CDR3 reads TGTGCCAGCAGTTACGTCGGGGGGCCAACTGAAGCTTTCTTT.

The CDR3 spells CASKKGGWDTQYF. The CDR3 DNA sequence: TGTGCCAGCAAAAAAGGAGGATGGGATACGCAGTATTTT. The rearrangement uses TRBV11-2 and TRBJ2-3; D is possibly TRBD2 (5 bases). Deletions cut 7 bases from V and 6 bases from J, with 14 bases between. This CDR3 region has 13 residues. Germline CDR1 and CDR2: SGHAT and FQNNGV.

V usage is TRBV6-5 and J usage is TRBJ2-1, with TRBD2 identical over 14 bases. This CDR3 has 16 amino acids. Germline V CDR1 and CDR2: MNHEY, SVGAGI. V lost 4 bases to trimming and J lost 10 bases; unmatched junction nucleotides: 9. This CDR3 is CASSFTTSGGAVEQFF. As DNA, the CDR3 is TGTGCCAGCAGTTTCACGACTAGCGGGGGGGCGGTGGAGCAGTTCTTC.

This rearrangement joins TRBV19 to TRBJ2-7; TRBD1 might be the D (6 bases). The CDR3 totals 16 residues. Per the germline V gene, CDR1 is LNHDA and CDR2 is SQIVND (reference sequence). The germline V and J ends were trimmed by 4 bases and 0 bases, with 16 bases remaining between them. The DNA of the CDR3 is TGTGCCAGTAGTACCCAACGGACAGTGAGCTCCTACGAGCAGTACTTC. Translated, it gives CASSTQRTVSSYEQYF.

The V call is TRBV18, the J call TRBJ1-2; TRBD1 might be the D (6 bases). V lost 2 bases to trimming and J lost 2 bases, with 15 bases between them. The CDR3 sequence is 16 residues long. Looked up from germline, CDR1 is KGHSH and CDR2 is LQKENI. The DNA for the CDR3 is TGTGCCAGCTCACCATCGGGGTATACAGGGAACTATGGCTACACCTTC. Translated: CASSPSGYTGNYGYTF.

V usage is TRBV6-5 and J usage is TRBJ2-3, with 7 bases matching TRBD1. From germline, CDR1 is MNHEY and CDR2 SVGAGI. CDR3 length: 15 amino acids. With 7 bases clipped from V and 5 bases from J, the junction kept 12 bases outside the gene matches. CDR3 DNA: TGTGCCAGCACCCAGAACAGGGGCATGAAAGATACGCAGTATTTT. This codes for CASTQNRGMKDTQYF.

The V gene is TRBV2, the J gene TRBJ1-5; 8 positions match TRBD1. With V trimmed by 3 bases and J by 7 bases, 5 bases remained unmatched. The V gene's germline CDR1 is SNHLY and CDR2 FYNNEI. The CDR3 has 14 residues. CDR3 nucleotide sequence: TGTGCCAGCAGTGAGAGACAGGGGTTCCAGCCCCAGCATTTT. It is translated as CASSERQGFQPQHF.

The chain is built from TRBV19 and TRBJ1-5; 8 nucleotides line up with TRBD1. Germline loops: CDR1 LNHDA, CDR2 SQIVND (reference sequence). Trimming at V came to 5 bases and at J to 5 bases, leaving 2 bases not matched to a gene. This CDR3 region has 13 residues. The CDR3 loop reads CASSRQGYQPQHF. DNA for the CDR3: TGTGCCAGTAGTCGACAGGGGTATCAGCCCCAGCATTTT.

The chain uses TRBV28 and TRBJ1-5, with a tentative D call TRBD1 (6 bases). The CDR3 runs to 14 residues. Germline values: CDR1 MDHEN, CDR2 SYDVKM. V was shortened by 8 bases and J by 4 bases, with 15 bases between the two germline ends. CDR3 DNA sequence: TGTGCCAGCGACTTAGACAGGCCGAATCAGCCCCAGCATTTT. As protein: CASDLDRPNQPQHF.

The gene calls are TRBV11-2 and TRBJ1-2; D ambiguous. This CDR3 has 15 amino acids. CDR1 SGHAT and CDR2 FQNNGV come from the germline V gene. Trimming shortened V by 5 bases and J by 0 bases, and 13 bases separated the two germline ends. In nucleotides, the CDR3 is TGTGCCAGCAGCCCCCAAACGACTTCTAACTATGGCTACACCTTC. Amino acid sequence: CASSPQTTSNYGYTF.

This chain uses TRBV19 with TRBJ2-1; TRBD2 aligns across 9 bases. The germline CDR1 and CDR2 sequences are LNHDA and SQIVND (reference sequence). This CDR3 is built from 15 residues. V gave up 5 bases and J gave up 6 bases; unmatched junction bases: 8. DNA of the CDR3: TGTGCCAGTAGTCGATCTTGGACTAGCGCCAATGAGCAGTTCTTC. This gives the protein CASSRSWTSANEQFF.

The gene calls are TRBV28 and TRBJ1-2; D is ambiguous. V lost 2 bases and J lost 5, with 15 bases in between. The germline gives CDR1 MDHEN, CDR2 SYDVKM. The CDR3 consists of 15 residues. This chain's CDR3 is CASSLAASTRYGYTF. The CDR3 coding sequence is TGTGCCAGCAGTTTAGCCGCGTCAACCCGATATGGCTACACCTTC.